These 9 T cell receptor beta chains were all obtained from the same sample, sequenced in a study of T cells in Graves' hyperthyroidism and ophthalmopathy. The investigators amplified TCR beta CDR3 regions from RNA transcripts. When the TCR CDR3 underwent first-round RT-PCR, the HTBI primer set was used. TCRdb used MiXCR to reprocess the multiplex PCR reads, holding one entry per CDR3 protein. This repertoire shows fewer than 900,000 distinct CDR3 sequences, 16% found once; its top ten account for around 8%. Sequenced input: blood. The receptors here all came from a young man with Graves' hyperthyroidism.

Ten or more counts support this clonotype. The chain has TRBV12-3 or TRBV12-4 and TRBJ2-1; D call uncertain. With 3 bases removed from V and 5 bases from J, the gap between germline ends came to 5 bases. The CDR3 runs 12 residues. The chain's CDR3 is CASSLGDNEQFF. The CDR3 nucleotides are TGTGCCAGCAGTTTGGGTGACAATGAGCAGTTCTTC.

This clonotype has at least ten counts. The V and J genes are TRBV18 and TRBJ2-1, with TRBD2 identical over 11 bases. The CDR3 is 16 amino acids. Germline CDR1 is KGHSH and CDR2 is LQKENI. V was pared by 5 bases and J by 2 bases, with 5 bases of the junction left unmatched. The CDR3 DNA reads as TGTGCCAGCTCAGGCCTTAGCGGGAGGGCCTACAATGAGCAGTTCTTC. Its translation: CASSGLSGRAYNEQFF.

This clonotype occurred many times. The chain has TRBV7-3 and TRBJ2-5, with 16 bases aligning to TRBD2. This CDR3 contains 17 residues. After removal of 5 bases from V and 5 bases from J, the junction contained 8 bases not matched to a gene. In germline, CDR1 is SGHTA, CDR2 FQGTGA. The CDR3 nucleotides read TGTGCCAGCAGCACTGGGACTAGCGGGAGGGCCGACGAGACCCAGTACTTC. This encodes CASSTGTSGRADETQYF.

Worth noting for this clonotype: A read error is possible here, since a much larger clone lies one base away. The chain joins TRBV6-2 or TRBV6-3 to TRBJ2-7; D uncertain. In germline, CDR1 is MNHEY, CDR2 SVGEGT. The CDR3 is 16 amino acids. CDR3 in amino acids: CAGSPPPERPSYEQYF. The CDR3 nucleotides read TGTGCCGGCAGTCCACCCCCTGAGCGCCCTTCCTACGAGCAGTACTTC.

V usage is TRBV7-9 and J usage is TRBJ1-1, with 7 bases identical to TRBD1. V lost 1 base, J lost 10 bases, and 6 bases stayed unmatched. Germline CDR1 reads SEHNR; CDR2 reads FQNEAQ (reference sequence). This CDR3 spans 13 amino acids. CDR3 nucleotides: TGTGCCAGCAGCTTAGTGACAGGGCGGACAGCTTTCTTT. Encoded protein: CASSLVTGRTAFF.

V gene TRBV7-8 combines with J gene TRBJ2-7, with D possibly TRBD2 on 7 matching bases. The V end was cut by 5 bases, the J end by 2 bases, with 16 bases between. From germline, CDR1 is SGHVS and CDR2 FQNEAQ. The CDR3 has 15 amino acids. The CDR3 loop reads CASSRLRGTTYEQYF. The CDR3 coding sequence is TGTGCCAGCAGCCGGTTGAGGGGGACTACCTACGAGCAGTACTTC. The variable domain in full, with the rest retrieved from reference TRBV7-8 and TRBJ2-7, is GAGVSQSPRYKVAKRGQDVALRCDPISGHVSLFWYQQALGQGPEFLTYFQNEAQLDKSGLPSDRFFAERPEGSVSTLKIQRTQQEDSAVYLCASSRLRGTTYEQYFGPGTRLTVT.

The CDR3 nucleotides are TGTGCCAGCAGTGATATAAGGGATAACCTGAGACCCTCCGATGAGCAGTTCTTC. This encodes CASSDIRDNLRPSDEQFF. This chain joins TRBV25-1 and TRBJ2-1; D is undetermined. This CDR3 region has 18 residues. The V end lost 3 bases, the J end lost 8 bases, and 26 bases lay between the germline ends. Germline CDR1 MGHDK, CDR2 SYGVNS.

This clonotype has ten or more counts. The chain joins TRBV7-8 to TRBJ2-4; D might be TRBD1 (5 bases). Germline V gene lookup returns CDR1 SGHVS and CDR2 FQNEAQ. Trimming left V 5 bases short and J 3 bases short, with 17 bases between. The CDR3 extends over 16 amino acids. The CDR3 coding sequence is TGTGCCAGCAGCGAAATCAGGGATCGGGTCAAAAACATTCAGTACTTC. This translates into CASSEIRDRVKNIQYF.

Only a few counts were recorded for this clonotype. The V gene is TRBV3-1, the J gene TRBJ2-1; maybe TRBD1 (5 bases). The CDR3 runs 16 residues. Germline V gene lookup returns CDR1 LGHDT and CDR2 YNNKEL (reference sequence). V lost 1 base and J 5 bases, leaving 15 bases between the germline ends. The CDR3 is CASSQAVGEGDNEQFF. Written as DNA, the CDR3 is TGTGCCAGCAGCCAAGCTGTAGGGGAAGGGGACAATGAGCAGTTCTTC.